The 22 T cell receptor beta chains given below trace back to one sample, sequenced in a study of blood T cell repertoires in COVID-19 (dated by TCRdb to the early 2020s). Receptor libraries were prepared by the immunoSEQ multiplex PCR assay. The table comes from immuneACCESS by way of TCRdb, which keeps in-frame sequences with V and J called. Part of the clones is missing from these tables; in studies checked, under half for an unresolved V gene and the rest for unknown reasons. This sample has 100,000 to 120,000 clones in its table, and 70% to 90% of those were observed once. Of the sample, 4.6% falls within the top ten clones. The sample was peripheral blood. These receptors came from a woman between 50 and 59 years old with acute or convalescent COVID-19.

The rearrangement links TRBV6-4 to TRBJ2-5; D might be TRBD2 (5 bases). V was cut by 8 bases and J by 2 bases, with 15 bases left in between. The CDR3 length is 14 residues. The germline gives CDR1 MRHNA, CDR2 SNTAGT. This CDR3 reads CASREVRLQETQYF. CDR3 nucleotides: TGTGCCAGCCGGGAAGTGAGGTTACAAGAGACCCAGTACTTC.

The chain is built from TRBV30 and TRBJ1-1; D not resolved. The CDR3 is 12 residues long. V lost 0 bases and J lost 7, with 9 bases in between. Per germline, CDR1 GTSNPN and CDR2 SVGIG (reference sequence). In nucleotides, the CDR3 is TGTGCCTGGAGTGTGGTGGGCGATGAAGCTTTCTTT. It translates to CAWSVVGDEAFF. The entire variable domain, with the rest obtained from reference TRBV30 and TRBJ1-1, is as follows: SQTIHQWPATLVQPVGSPLSLECTVEGTSNPNLYWYRQAAGRGLQLLFYSVGIGQISSEVPQNLSASRPQDRQFILSSKKLLLSDSGFYLCAWSVVGDEAFFGQGTRLTVV.

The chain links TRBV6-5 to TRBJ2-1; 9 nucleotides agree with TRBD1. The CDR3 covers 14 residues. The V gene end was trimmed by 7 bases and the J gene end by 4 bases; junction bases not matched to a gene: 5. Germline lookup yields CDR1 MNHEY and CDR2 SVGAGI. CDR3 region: CASMIGTGYNEQFF. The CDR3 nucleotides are TGTGCCAGCATGATCGGGACAGGGTACAATGAGCAGTTCTTC.

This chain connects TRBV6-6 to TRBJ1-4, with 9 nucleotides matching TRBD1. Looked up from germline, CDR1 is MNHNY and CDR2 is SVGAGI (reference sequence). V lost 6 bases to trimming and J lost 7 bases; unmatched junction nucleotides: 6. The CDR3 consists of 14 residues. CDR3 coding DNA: TGTGCCAGCAGCCAACCGGGACAGGGTGAAAAACTGTTTTTT. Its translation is CASSQPGQGEKLFF.

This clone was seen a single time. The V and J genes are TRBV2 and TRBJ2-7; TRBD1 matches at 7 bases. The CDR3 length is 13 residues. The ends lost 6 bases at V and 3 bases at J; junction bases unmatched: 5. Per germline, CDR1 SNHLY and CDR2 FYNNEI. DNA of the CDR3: TGTGCCAGCAGAGGAGACAGGGACTACGAGCAGTACTTC. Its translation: CASRGDRDYEQYF.

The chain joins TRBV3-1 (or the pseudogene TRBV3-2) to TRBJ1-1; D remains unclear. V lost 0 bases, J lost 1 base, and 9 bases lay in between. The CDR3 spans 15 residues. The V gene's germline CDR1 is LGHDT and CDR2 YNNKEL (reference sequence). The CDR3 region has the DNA TGTGCCAGCAGCCAAGATTCTGGAGGGAACACTGAAGCTTTCTTT. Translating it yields CASSQDSGGNTEAFF.

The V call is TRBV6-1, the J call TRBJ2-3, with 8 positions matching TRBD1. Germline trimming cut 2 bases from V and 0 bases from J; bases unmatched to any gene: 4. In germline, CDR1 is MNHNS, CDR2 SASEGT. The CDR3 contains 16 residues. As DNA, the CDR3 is TGTGCCAGCAGTGAATACACAGGGGGAAGCACAGATACGCAGTATTTT. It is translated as CASSEYTGGSTDTQYF.

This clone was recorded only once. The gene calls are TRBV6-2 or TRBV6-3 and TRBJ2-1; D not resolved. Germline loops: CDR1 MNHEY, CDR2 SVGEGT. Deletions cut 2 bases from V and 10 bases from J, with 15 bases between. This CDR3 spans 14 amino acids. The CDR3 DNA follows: TGTGCCAGCAGTTACGATGAGGATATCGGAGAGCAGTTCTTC. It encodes CASSYDEDIGEQFF.

The CDR3 bases are TGTGCCAGCAGCCCCCGGGGGTCAGGGTCCTACAATGAGCAGTTCTTC. This gives the protein CASSPRGSGSYNEQFF. This chain links TRBV3-1 (or the pseudogene TRBV3-2) with TRBJ2-1; D may be TRBD2 (6 bases). From germline, CDR1 is LGHDT and CDR2 YNNKEL (reference sequence). Trimming left V 4 bases short and J 1 base short, with 14 bases between. The CDR3 is made up of 16 amino acids.

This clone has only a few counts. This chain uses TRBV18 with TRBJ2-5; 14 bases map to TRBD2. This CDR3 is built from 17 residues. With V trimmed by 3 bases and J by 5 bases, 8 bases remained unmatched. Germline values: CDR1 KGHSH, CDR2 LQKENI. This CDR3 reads CASSPFEGLAGVETQYF. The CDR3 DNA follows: TGTGCCAGCTCACCCTTCGAGGGACTAGCGGGAGTTGAGACCCAGTACTTC.

The CDR3, as DNA: TGTGCCAGTCACCAGGGAGGTTCTGGCTACACCTTC. Encoded protein: CASHQGGSGYTF. The chain joins TRBV19 to TRBJ1-2; weak D call: TRBD1 (5 bases). Deletions cut 8 bases from V and 7 bases from J, with 14 bases between. The CDR3 runs 12 residues. Looked up from germline, CDR1 is LNHDA and CDR2 is SQIVND (reference sequence).

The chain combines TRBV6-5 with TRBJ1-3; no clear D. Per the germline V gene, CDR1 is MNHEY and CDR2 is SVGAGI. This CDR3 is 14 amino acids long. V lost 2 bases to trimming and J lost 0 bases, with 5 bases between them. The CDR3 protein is CASSYGTSGNTIYF. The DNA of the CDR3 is TGTGCCAGCAGTTACGGCACCTCTGGAAACACCATATATTTT.

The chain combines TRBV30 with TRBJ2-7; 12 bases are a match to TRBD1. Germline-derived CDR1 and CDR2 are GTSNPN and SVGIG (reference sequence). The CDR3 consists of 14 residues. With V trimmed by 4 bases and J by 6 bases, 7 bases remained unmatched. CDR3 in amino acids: CAWKPGQGAGEQYF. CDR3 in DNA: TGTGCCTGGAAACCGGGACAGGGGGCCGGCGAGCAGTACTTC.

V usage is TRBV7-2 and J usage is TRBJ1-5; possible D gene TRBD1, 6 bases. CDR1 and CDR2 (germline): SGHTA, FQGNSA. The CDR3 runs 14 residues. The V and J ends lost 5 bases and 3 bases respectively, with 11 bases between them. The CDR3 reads CASSPTGPNQPQHF. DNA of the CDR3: TGTGCCAGCAGCCCGACAGGTCCCAATCAGCCCCAGCATTTT.

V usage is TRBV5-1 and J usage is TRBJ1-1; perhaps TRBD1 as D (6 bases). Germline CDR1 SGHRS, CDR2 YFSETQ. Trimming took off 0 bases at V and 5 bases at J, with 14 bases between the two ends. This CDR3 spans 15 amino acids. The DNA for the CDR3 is TGCGCCAGCAGCTTGGAGGAGCGGGGGCGAACTGAAGCTTTCTTT. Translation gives CASSLEERGRTEAFF.

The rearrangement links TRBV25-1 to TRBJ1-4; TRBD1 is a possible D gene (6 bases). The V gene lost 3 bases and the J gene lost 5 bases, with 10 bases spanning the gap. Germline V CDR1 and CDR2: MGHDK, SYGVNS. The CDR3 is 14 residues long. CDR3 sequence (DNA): TGTGCCAGCAGTGATTACAGGGAGAATGAAAAACTGTTTTTT. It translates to CASSDYRENEKLFF. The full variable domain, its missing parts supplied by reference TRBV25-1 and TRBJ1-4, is EADIYQTPRYLVIGTGKKITLECSQTMGHDKMYWYQQDPGMELHLIHYSYGVNSTEKGDLSSESTVSRIRTEHFPLTLESARPSHTSQYLCASSDYRENEKLFFGSGTQLSVL.

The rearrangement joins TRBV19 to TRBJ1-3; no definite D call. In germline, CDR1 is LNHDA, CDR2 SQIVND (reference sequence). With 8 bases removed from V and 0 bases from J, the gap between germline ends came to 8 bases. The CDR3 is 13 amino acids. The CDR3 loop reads CASEERSGNTIYF. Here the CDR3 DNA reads TGTGCCAGTGAGGAACGCTCTGGAAACACCATATATTTT.

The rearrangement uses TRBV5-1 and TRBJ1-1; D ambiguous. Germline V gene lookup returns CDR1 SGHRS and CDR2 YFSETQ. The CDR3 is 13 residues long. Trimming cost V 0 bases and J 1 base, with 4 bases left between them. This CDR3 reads CASSLDRNTEAFF. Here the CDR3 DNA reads TGCGCCAGCAGCTTGGACAGGAACACTGAAGCTTTCTTT.

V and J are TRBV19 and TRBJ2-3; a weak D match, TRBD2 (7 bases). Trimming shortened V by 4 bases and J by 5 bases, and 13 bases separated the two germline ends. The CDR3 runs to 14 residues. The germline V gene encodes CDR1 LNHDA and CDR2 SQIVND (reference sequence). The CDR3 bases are TGTGCCAGTAGTAGCGGGGGCCTGGGAGATACGCAGTATTTT. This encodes CASSSGGLGDTQYF.

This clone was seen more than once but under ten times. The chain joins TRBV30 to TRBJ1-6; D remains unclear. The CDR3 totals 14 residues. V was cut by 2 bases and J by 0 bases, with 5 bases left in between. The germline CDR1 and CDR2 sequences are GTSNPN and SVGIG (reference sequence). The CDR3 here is CAWSRSSYNSPLHF. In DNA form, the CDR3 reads TGTGCCTGGAGTCGGAGCTCCTATAATTCACCCCTCCACTTT.

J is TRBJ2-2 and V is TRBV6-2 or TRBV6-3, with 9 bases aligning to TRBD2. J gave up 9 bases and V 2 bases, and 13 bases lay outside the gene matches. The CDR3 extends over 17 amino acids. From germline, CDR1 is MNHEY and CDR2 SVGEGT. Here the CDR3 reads CASSYAASGTQGRELFF. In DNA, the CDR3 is TGTGCCAGCAGTTACGCGGCTAGCGGGACTCAGGGCCGGGAGCTGTTTTTT.

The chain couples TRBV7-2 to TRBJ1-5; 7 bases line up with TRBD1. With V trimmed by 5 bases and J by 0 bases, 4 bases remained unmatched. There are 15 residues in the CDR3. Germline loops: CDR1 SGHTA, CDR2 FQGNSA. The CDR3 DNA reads TGTGCCAGCAGCCCTGGACAGGCTAGCAATCAGCCCCAGCATTTT. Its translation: CASSPGQASNQPQHF.